This T cell receptor beta chain was captured in a study of blood T cell repertoires in COVID-19. Assay: immunoSEQ multiplex PCR; the TCRdb copy retains only in-frame clones and omits some. The table lists about 290,000 clones, approximately 86% of them singletons. The germline V gene has CDR1 LNHDA and CDR2 SQIVND (reference sequence). The CDR3 has 15 amino acids. Trimming pared 6 bases from V and 0 bases from J, leaving 12 bases between. This clone has at least ten counts. The source is a woman in her 50s with active or convalescent COVID-19. The sample consisted of peripheral blood. J is TRBJ1-5 and V is TRBV19, with no clear D. The CDR3 nucleotides are TGTGCCAGTAGGGCGGAGGTGGCTAGCAATCAGCCCCAGCATTTT. Translated: CASRAEVASNQPQHF.